One sample yielded the 8 T cell receptor beta chains listed below, sequenced in a study of OX40 agonist ivuxolimab in advanced cancers. Data came from immunoSEQ multiplex PCR; TCRdb stores just in-frame clones and leaves some out. The profile shows fewer than 20,000 clones, roughly 81% of them singletons. This specimen was CD4+ or CD8+ T cells sorted from blood, taken in a trial of the OX40 agonist ivuxolimab. These receptors were collected from an adult with an advanced solid tumor such as melanoma, head and neck, liver or kidney cancer.

This chain uses TRBV19 with TRBJ2-1, with a possible D match to TRBD2 (5 bases). Germline CDR1 LNHDA, CDR2 SQIVND (reference sequence). The CDR3 extends over 15 amino acids. The V and J ends lost 1 base and 3 bases respectively, with 10 bases between them. The CDR3 here is CASSIASGFYNEQFF. The CDR3 coding sequence is TGTGCCAGTAGTATAGCGAGCGGTTTCTACAATGAGCAGTTCTTC.

This chain joins TRBV10-2 and TRBJ2-2; TRBD2 agrees at 10 bases. The CDR3 is made up of 16 amino acids. The J segment lost 7 bases and the V segment lost 8 bases, leaving 13 bases of the junction unmatched. Germline assignment: CDR1 WSHSY and CDR2 SAAADI. The CDR3 nucleotides are TGCGCCAGCGCGGTCCTAGCGGGAGCCCCTGTCGGGGAGCTGTTTTTT. Protein sequence: CASAVLAGAPVGELFF.

The chain has TRBV9 and TRBJ1-4; 8 bases map to TRBD1. V gave up 3 bases and J gave up 3 bases; unmatched junction bases: 4. The germline CDR1 and CDR2 sequences are SGDLS and YYNGEE. There are 15 residues in the CDR3. In DNA, the CDR3 is TGTGCCAGCAGCGACACAGGGGGTGCTAATGAAAAACTGTTTTTT. As protein: CASSDTGGANEKLFF.

A single count supports this clone. The chain is built from TRBV9 and TRBJ2-7, with D uncertain. Germline CDR1 is SGDLS and CDR2 is YYNGEE. The CDR3 spans 15 residues. Trimming took off 0 bases at V and 2 bases at J, with 12 bases between the two ends. CDR3 in DNA: TGTGCCAGCAGCGTAGCGGGTAGTCCCGCCTACGAGCAGTACTTC. Translating it yields CASSVAGSPAYEQYF.

As for this clone: The same CDR3 arises from other DNA sequences in this sample as well. The J gene is TRBJ2-5, the V gene TRBV6-5; no firm D call. This CDR3 has 14 amino acids. Trimming cost V 0 bases and J 2 bases, with 7 bases left between them. Germline V lookup: CDR1 MNHEY, CDR2 SVGAGI. The CDR3 bases are TGTGCCAGCAGTTACTCGGGTCAACAAGAGACCCAGTACTTC. Amino acids: CASSYSGQQETQYF.

The J gene is TRBJ2-3, the V gene TRBV7-3, with D possibly matching TRBD2 (5 bases). CDR1 SGHTA and CDR2 FQGTGA come from the germline V gene. The V end was cut by 3 bases, the J end by 4 bases, with 11 bases between. The CDR3 length is 14 residues. This CDR3 is CASSFGVPPDTQYF. The CDR3 DNA reads TGTGCCAGCAGCTTCGGGGTGCCTCCAGATACGCAGTATTTT. The full variable domain, rest sourced from reference TRBV7-3 and TRBJ2-3, is GAGVSQTPSNKVTEKGKYVELRCDPISGHTALYWYRQSLGQGPEFLIYFQGTGAADDSGLPNDRFFAVRPEGSVSTLKIQRTERGDSAVYLCASSFGVPPDTQYFGPGTRLTVL.

V usage is TRBV28 and J usage is TRBJ2-1; D call uncertain. Trimming took 0 bases from V and 0 from J, leaving 9 bases between them. The CDR3 spans 16 residues. CDR1 and CDR2 (germline): MDHEN, SYDVKM. This chain's CDR3 is CASSLWPENSYNEQFF. For the CDR3, the DNA is TGTGCCAGCAGTTTATGGCCCGAGAACTCCTACAATGAGCAGTTCTTC.

The chain has TRBV19 and TRBJ1-6; 9 bases match TRBD1. Germline V gene lookup returns CDR1 LNHDA and CDR2 SQIVND (reference sequence). V gave up 7 bases and J gave up 4 bases; unmatched junction bases: 5. The CDR3 runs to 15 residues. The CDR3 loop is CASTAGTGYNSPLHF. In nucleotides, the CDR3 is TGTGCCAGTACCGCCGGGACAGGGTATAATTCACCCCTCCACTTT.